The next 19 T cell receptor beta chains were all read from a single sample in a study of shared clonotypes between healthy human individuals. The naive CD8 fraction comprised CD45RO-negative cells positively selected for CCR7 and excluded terminally differentiated effector memory CD45RA+ cells. Assay used: immunoSEQ multiplex PCR; TCRdb lists only in-frame clones, some missing. The sample includes about 590,000 clones, over 95% of them seen just once. Sequencing was performed on naive CD8+ T cells sorted from blood. The receptors were sampled from a woman in her 30s in good health.

V usage is TRBV10-3 and J usage is TRBJ2-1, with D possibly TRBD2 on 5 matching bases. The CDR3 sequence is 15 residues long. The germline CDR1 and CDR2 sequences are ENHRY and SYGVKD. V was trimmed by 0 bases and J by 6 bases, leaving 12 bases between them. The CDR3: CAISESFGVVNEQFF. The CDR3 region has the DNA TGTGCCATCAGTGAGTCCTTCGGGGTCGTCAATGAGCAGTTCTTC.

The CDR3 sequence: CASSLSRNEQFF. The CDR3 nucleotides are TGTGCCAGCAGCTTATCTCGAAATGAGCAGTTCTTC. This chain uses TRBV7-9 with TRBJ2-1; no clear D. In germline, CDR1 is SEHNR, CDR2 FQNEAQ (reference sequence). Between the trimmed V and J ends, which lost 2 bases and 7 bases, there was a span of 6 bases. The CDR3 runs 12 residues.

The chain joins TRBV7-9 to TRBJ2-2; D remains ambiguous. Trimming removed 5 bases from V and 3 bases from J, with 10 bases in between. This CDR3 is built from 14 residues. Germline values: CDR1 SEHNR, CDR2 FQNEAQ (reference sequence). CDR3 residues: CASSRAPDTGELFF. The DNA for the CDR3 is TGTGCCAGCAGCCGGGCCCCGGACACCGGGGAGCTGTTTTTT.

The rearrangement uses TRBV27 and TRBJ2-1, with 8 positions matching TRBD2. Trimming removed 7 bases from V and 4 bases from J; junction bases left unmatched: 6. The CDR3 runs 14 residues. Looked up from germline, CDR1 is MNHEY and CDR2 is SMNVEV (reference sequence). CDR3 region: CASNPAGDYNEQFF. In DNA, the CDR3 is TGTGCCAGCAACCCAGCGGGAGATTACAATGAGCAGTTCTTC.

This chain's CDR3 is CATSRDLGTGYNEQFF. CDR3 sequence (DNA): TGTGCCACCAGCAGAGATCTGGGGACTGGATACAATGAGCAGTTCTTC. The gene calls are TRBV15 and TRBJ2-1; the D gene is possibly TRBD2 (6 bases). Trimming took 0 bases from V and 4 from J, leaving 13 bases between them. The germline CDR1 and CDR2 sequences are LNHNV and YYDKDF (reference sequence). The CDR3 is 16 residues long. Complete variable domain (other parts from reference TRBV15 and TRBJ2-1): DAMVIQNPRYQVTQFGKPVTLSCSQTLNHNVMYWYQQKSSQAPKLLFHYYDKDFNNEADTPDNFQSRRPNTSFCFLDIRSPGLGDTAMYLCATSRDLGTGYNEQFFGPGTRLTVL.

As to this clone: Other nucleotide sequences in the sample specify the same CDR3. The CDR3 spells CASSEGQGYEQYF. The CDR3 DNA reads TGTGCCAGCAGCGAGGGACAGGGCTACGAGCAGTACTTC. The chain uses TRBV9 and TRBJ2-7, with 9 positions matching TRBD1. This CDR3 is 13 amino acids long. V dropped 3 bases and J dropped 3; count of bases not matched to a gene: 1. The germline V gene has CDR1 SGDLS and CDR2 YYNGEE. The full variable domain, completed using reference TRBV9 and TRBJ2-7, is DSGVTQTPKHLITATGQRVTLRCSPRSGDLSVYWYQQSLDQGLQFLIQYYNGEERAKGNILERFSAQQFPDLHSELNLSSLELGDSALYFCASSEGQGYEQYFGPGTRLTVT.

The CDR3 region has the DNA TGTGCCAGCAGTTTATCTAGCGGTCTACAGTACTTC. Translated, it gives CASSLSSGLQYF. The genes are TRBV28 and TRBJ2-7; 7 bases line up with TRBD2. The V gene's germline CDR1 is MDHEN and CDR2 SYDVKM. J gave up 10 bases and V 1 base, and 4 bases lay outside the gene matches. The CDR3 sequence is 12 residues long.

The chain is built from TRBV6-5 and TRBJ1-4; a possible D gene is TRBD1 (5 bases). Germline-derived CDR1 and CDR2 are MNHEY and SVGAGI. CDR3 length: 14 amino acids. V gave up 5 bases and J gave up 5 bases, with 12 bases separating them. CDR3: CASSDSRLNEKLFF. The CDR3 coding sequence is TGTGCCAGCAGTGACAGTCGATTAAATGAAAAACTGTTTTTT.

The chain combines TRBV27 with TRBJ1-3; 9 bases fit TRBD1. V lost 4 bases, J lost 8 bases, and 6 bases stayed unmatched. Germline CDR1 reads MNHEY; CDR2 reads SMNVEV (reference sequence). This CDR3 has 14 amino acids. The DNA for the CDR3 is TGTGCCAGCAGTTCCGGGACAGGGAAGGACACCATATATTTT. Its translation: CASSSGTGKDTIYF.

The chain carries TRBV14 and TRBJ1-2; TRBD1 aligns across 7 bases. CDR1 SGHDN and CDR2 FVKESK come from the germline V gene. The CDR3 runs 15 residues. V was clipped by 2 bases and J by 4 bases; unmatched bases: 7. CDR3 in DNA: TGTGCCAGCAGCCAACAAGACAGGGCAGTCTATGGCTACACCTTC. Protein sequence: CASSQQDRAVYGYTF.

The chain has TRBV28 and TRBJ2-7; possibly TRBD1 for D (6 bases). Deletions cut 3 bases from V and 0 bases from J, with 12 bases between. Germline loops: CDR1 MDHEN, CDR2 SYDVKM. CDR3 length: 15 residues. In nucleotides, the CDR3 is TGTGCCAGCAGTTTCTACGACAGGAGCTCCTACGAGCAGTACTTC. The encoded protein is CASSFYDRSSYEQYF.

The rearrangement joins TRBV12-2 to TRBJ1-2. TRBV12-2 is given as a pseudogene. This CDR3 region has 12 residues. The DNA of the CDR3 is TGTGCAAGTCGCCGCGGATTGGGCGGCTACACCTTC. Its translation is CASRRGLGGYTF.

Concerning this clone itself: At the DNA level, this CDR3 is encoded by other sequences in the same sample as well. This sequence joins TRBV7-6 and TRBJ2-1, with 12 bases matching TRBD2. V lost 5 bases and J lost 4; bases outside the gene matches: 3. This CDR3 is 15 amino acids long. CDR1 is SGHVS and CDR2 is FNYEAQ in the germline V gene. The CDR3 DNA is TGTGCCAGCAGCCTAGGACTAGCGGGGTACAATGAGCAGTTCTTC. The encoded protein is CASSLGLAGYNEQFF.

The chain carries TRBV11-2 and TRBJ1-5; D not resolved. Germline loops: CDR1 SGHAT, CDR2 FQNNGV. The CDR3 totals 12 residues. V lost 0 bases to trimming and J lost 4 bases, with 1 base between them. The CDR3 sequence is CASSLDNQPQHF. As DNA, the CDR3 is TGTGCCAGCAGCTTAGATAATCAGCCCCAGCATTTT.

In DNA, the CDR3 is TGCGCCAGCAGTCCAGCGGGAGCAGGACTTGAGGAGACCCAGTACTTC. Its translation is CASSPAGAGLEETQYF. The chain carries TRBV10-2 and TRBJ2-5; 8 bases are shared with TRBD2. Germline V CDR1 and CDR2: WSHSY, SAAADI. V was pared by 5 bases and J by 5 bases, with 13 bases of the junction left unmatched. This CDR3 has 16 amino acids.

This clone was found a few times. The chain is built from TRBV10-1 and TRBJ2-7; D perhaps matches TRBD2 (6 bases). Deletions cut 3 bases from V and 5 bases from J, with 8 bases between. This CDR3 comprises 12 residues. In germline, CDR1 is WNHNN, CDR2 SYGVQD (reference sequence). CDR3 in DNA: TGCGCCAGCAGTGAACGGGAGAACGAGCAGTACTTC. It yields the protein CASSERENEQYF.

This chain connects TRBV28 to TRBJ2-3; 7 bases agree with TRBD2. CDR1 is MDHEN and CDR2 is SYDVKM in the germline V gene. The CDR3 totals 15 residues. V lost 6 bases and J lost 6; bases outside the gene matches: 12. CDR3 in amino acids: CASSQPSGAPDTQYF. CDR3 in DNA: TGTGCCAGCAGCCAACCTAGCGGAGCACCCGATACGCAGTATTTT.

This clone was recorded only once. The V and J genes are TRBV19 and TRBJ1-2, with 9 bases fitting TRBD1. Germline trimming cut 7 bases from V and 8 bases from J; bases unmatched to any gene: 14. This CDR3 contains 15 residues. CDR1 and CDR2 (germline): LNHDA, SQIVND (reference sequence). For the CDR3, the DNA is TGTGCCAGTACTGACCCGGGACAGGGATACGACGGCTACACCTTC. Residues: CASTDPGQGYDGYTF.

The V call is TRBV10-2, the J call TRBJ2-2; D possibly uses TRBD1 or TRBD2 (5 bases each). Trimming stripped 0 bases from V and 4 bases from J, with 9 bases between. Germline lookup yields CDR1 WSHSY and CDR2 SAAADI. The CDR3 covers 15 residues. The CDR3 reads CASSESWGTTGELFF. CDR3 nucleotides: TGCGCCAGCAGTGAGTCGTGGGGGACCACCGGGGAGCTGTTTTTT.